The clone carrying this T cell receptor beta chain was detected a few times. Based on CD45RO/CCR7/CD25/CD127/CD95/CD27, CD4+ regulatory, stem cell-like memory, naive and central memory cells were sorted. Every isolated RNA sample was fully reverse transcribed, so sequencing captured expressed TCRB transcripts. The method was immunoSEQ multiplex PCR; TCRdb's version includes in-frame clones alone and lacks a portion of them. The sample yields 450,000 to 550,000 clones, around 30% seen once. The sample belongs to a study of beta chain features in type 1 diabetes. The receptor's source is a man aged 18 to 29 in good health. Specimen: naive CD4+ T cells from blood.

CDR3: CSVGTGLRDEQYF. CDR3 nucleotides: TGCAGCGTTGGGACAGGGCTTCGAGACGAGCAGTACTTC. The chain recombines TRBV29-1 with TRBJ2-7; 8 bases map to TRBD1. V was clipped by 4 bases and J by 5 bases; unmatched bases: 7. Per the germline V gene, CDR1 is SQVTM and CDR2 is ANQGSEA. This CDR3 region has 13 residues.